The text below deals with one T cell receptor (beta chain). Its specificity is not known. Here immunoSEQ multiplex PCR was the method, and the copy in TCRdb shows in-frame clones only, minus some. This repertoire shows around 140,000 clones, 93% found once; its top ten account for 5% to 5.5%. This sample was taken from a study of T cell responses to AZD1222 COVID-19 vaccine. Study information: Investigators merged groups given second doses at roughly 4 or roughly 12 weeks. Notes on the study in general: Repertoire collection took place solely once the T cell response had peaked. Spike-specific TCR repertoires showed rising breadth and depth after two AZD1222 doses.

Trimming stripped 6 bases from V and 13 bases from J, with 13 bases between. Germline values: CDR1 MDHEN, CDR2 SYDVKM. There are 12 residues in the CDR3. The sample here was peripheral blood, taken on day 0 of AZD1222 vaccination. This rearrangement joins TRBV28 to TRBJ1-6; D remains unclear. This receptor was obtained from an adult in good health. CDR3 bases: TGTGCCAGCAGCCAAGCCTCTTTGCCCCTCCACTTT. Amino acids: CASSQASLPLHF.